Below, 8 T cell receptor beta chains from the same sample are listed, as sequenced in a study of post-analysis software for immune sequencing data. The authors incorporated unique molecular identifiers into the TCR beta cDNA libraries. Each CDR3 protein gets one entry after TCRdb re-called the PCR reads with MiXCR. The data hold 650,000 to 850,000 distinct CDR3 sequences, with about half observed a single time. Study-wide findings and caveats: The study found TRBV5-6, TRBV5-1 and TRBV20-1 among about five TRBV segments more frequent in patients than controls.

Their recognized antigens are unknown. The sequenced sample was blood. These receptors originate from a girl aged 5 to 17 with multiple sclerosis.

V and J are TRBV30 and TRBJ1-1; D unclear. The CDR3 extends over 12 amino acids. Germline-derived CDR1 and CDR2 are GTSNPN and SVGIG (reference sequence). V shed 4 bases and J shed 4 bases, with 10 bases lying between them. For the CDR3, the DNA is TGTGCCTGGATCGGCAGCACCACTGAAGCTTTCTTT. Encoded protein: CAWIGSTTEAFF.

The chain couples TRBV6-6 to TRBJ2-5; D is unclear. In germline, CDR1 is MNHNY, CDR2 SVGAGI (reference sequence). The CDR3 runs to 14 residues. Trimming took 5 bases from V and 4 from J, leaving 14 bases between them. In nucleotides, the CDR3 is TGTGCCAGCAGTATCGGCCCTGGCGCAGAGACCCAGTACTTC. Its protein is CASSIGPGAETQYF.

The genes are TRBV5-5 and TRBJ2-4; possible D gene TRBD2, 6 bases. Trimming pared 4 bases from V and 0 bases from J, leaving 17 bases between. The germline CDR1 and CDR2 sequences are SGHKS and YYEKEE (reference sequence). The CDR3 extends over 17 amino acids. For the CDR3, the DNA is TGTGCCAGCAGCGTCGATCTCGGGACTTCAGCCAAAAACATTCAGTACTTC. It encodes CASSVDLGTSAKNIQYF.

This clonotype appeared a few times. J is TRBJ2-1 and V is TRBV20-1, with D tentatively TRBD2 (6 bases). The CDR3 has 18 amino acids. CDR1 and CDR2 from the germline V gene are DFQATT and SNEGSKA (reference sequence). V lost 4 bases to trimming and J lost 0 bases, with 22 bases between them. The CDR3 DNA sequence: TGCAGTGCTACCTACATTCACCGGGGAGGAAGCTCCTACAATGAGCAGTTCTTC. Its protein product is CSATYIHRGGSSYNEQFF.

The rearrangement joins TRBV20-1 to TRBJ2-7, with a tentative D call TRBD2 (6 bases). Germline V gene data show CDR1 as DFQATT and CDR2 as SNEGSKA (reference sequence). Between the trimmed V and J ends, which lost 5 bases and 2 bases, there was a span of 16 bases. The CDR3 loop spans 14 amino acids. In DNA, the CDR3 is TGCAGTGCTCACACGGGGGACTCCCCCTACGAGCAGTACTTC. It encodes CSAHTGDSPYEQYF.

This chain links TRBV10-3 with TRBJ2-3, with D hard to call. Germline V gene data show CDR1 as ENHRY and CDR2 as SYGVKD. The germline V and J ends were trimmed by 4 bases and 0 bases, with 8 bases remaining between them. This CDR3 spans 14 amino acids. The CDR3 reads CAISGSDSTDTQYF. CDR3 nucleotides: TGTGCCATCAGTGGGTCGGATAGCACAGATACGCAGTATTTT.

The chain uses TRBV20-1 and TRBJ2-3; 9 nucleotides match TRBD2. Germline V gives CDR1 DFQATT, CDR2 SNEGSKA (reference sequence). This CDR3 comprises 15 residues. V shed 5 bases and J 2 bases; nucleotides not matched to a gene: 8. CDR3 in DNA: TGCAGTGCTGACGCCGGGACTAGCATCACAGATACGCAGTATTTT. Protein product: CSADAGTSITDTQYF.

V usage is TRBV7-9 and J usage is TRBJ1-1; weak D call: TRBD1 (6 bases). Germline assignment: CDR1 SEHNR and CDR2 FQNEAQ (reference sequence). This CDR3 spans 18 amino acids. V was trimmed by 3 bases and J by 1 base, leaving 21 bases between them. The CDR3 coding sequence is TGTGCCAGCAGCTTCCACCCCTTCCGGGGGGGCGGGAACACTGAAGCTTTCTTT. It is translated as CASSFHPFRGGGNTEAFF. The variable domain in full, with the rest retrieved from reference TRBV7-9 and TRBJ1-1, is DTGVSQNPRHKITKRGQNVTFRCDPISEHNRLYWYRQTLGQGPEFLTYFQNEAQLEKSRLLSDRFSAERPKGSFSTLEIQRTEQGDSAMYLCASSFHPFRGGGNTEAFFGQGTRLTVV.